This T cell receptor beta chain came from a study of cytomegalovirus exposure and HLA in healthy donors. On this clone itself: Antigen: not known.

Study-level results: Across donors, sequencing depth was assumed by presence/absence analyses to be roughly uniform. There were 150 to 200 TCR beta chains listed as cytomegalovirus-associated. Later on, an analysis showed TCR association rates differing by HLA locus, with DRB1 the most and HLA-C the fewest.

Use of 60 Vbeta and 13 Jbeta primers characterized the PCR. Some clones are missing from TCRdb's copy, which holds only in-frame ones; the method was immunoSEQ multiplex PCR. The sample lists fewer than 45,000 clones, approximately 75% seen once, with about 4% in the top ten. There are 15 residues in the CDR3. Germline CDR1 is MNHNS and CDR2 is SASEGT. The junction had 4 bases not matched to a gene; V was cut back by 5 bases and J by 4 bases. The chain combines TRBV6-1 with TRBJ2-1, with TRBD2 identical over 11 bases. This clonotype was sampled from a man aged 35 to 55 in good health and CMV-seronegative. The sequenced sample consisted of PBMCs. The DNA for the CDR3 is TGTGCCAGCAGTAGCGGGACTAGCGGATACAATGAGCAGTTCTTC. Translation: CASSSGTSGYNEQFF.